The T cell receptor (beta chain) under discussion was sequenced for a study of regulatory T cells in long-lasting Graves disease. The time point was: persistent/refractory GD, antithyroid drugs over 5 years with positive TRAb. RNA isolated from PBMCs was used to make the TCR library. By American Thyroid Association guidelines, Graves' disease was diagnosed in the cohort. Study-level points and caveats: Persistent Graves' patients showed a TCR diversity that was lower than that of newly diagnosed ones.

Both iRepertoire HTBI primers and Arm-PCR of CDR3 regions were used to build the TCR beta libraries. TCRdb itself ran the multiplex PCR reads through MiXCR, one entry per CDR3 protein. In the table there are about 420,000 distinct CDR3 sequences, roughly a quarter of which are singletons. The CDR3 covers 13 residues. Germline CDR1 reads SEHNR; CDR2 reads FQNEAQ (reference sequence). After removal of 5 bases from V and 6 bases from J, the junction contained 5 bases not matched to a gene. Turning to this clonotype: Antigen unknown.

This chain links TRBV7-9 with TRBJ2-7, with 9 bases matching TRBD1. The specimen was peripheral blood mononuclear cells (PBMCs), collected when the disease was refractory, from a patient treated with antithyroid drugs. This TCR came from a female donor with Graves disease. Here the CDR3 DNA reads TGTGCCAGCAGCACAGCGACAGGGGGCGAGCAGTACTTC. This encodes CASSTATGGEQYF.